This TCR beta chain was recorded in a study of patients and donors after allogeneic stem cell transplantation. TCRdb reprocessed the RT-PCR reads with MiXCR, giving one entry per CDR3 protein. The data show around 7,600 distinct CDR3 sequences, with 11% seen just once and around half held by the top ten. The CDR3 contains 14 residues. Germline CDR1 DFQATT, CDR2 SNEGSKA (reference sequence). With 1 base removed from V and 6 bases from J, the gap between germline ends came to 13 bases. The chain combines TRBV20-1 with TRBJ2-1; perhaps TRBD1 as D (5 bases). Sequenced: blood, either unsorted or a sorted T cell fraction (not recorded which). This clonotype originated in a human donor who was either an allogeneic HSCT recipient or a stem cell or donor lymphocyte infusion donor (not recorded which). It is not recorded whose cells these are; they may come from a transplant donor. The chain's CDR3 is CSARGWGFFNEQFF. For the CDR3, the DNA is TGCAGTGCTAGAGGGTGGGGCTTTTTCAATGAGCAGTTCTTC.